The clone carrying this TCR beta chain was detected many times. These data come from a study of Graves' ophthalmopathy and Graves' hyperthyroidism. The overall study: There was a collection of peripheral blood at initial diagnosis, before any treatment.

From RNA, the CDR3 regions of TCR beta chains were amplified and sequenced. HTBI primers were employed in first-round RT-PCR, then a second-round multiplex PCR followed. TCRdb reprocessed the multiplex PCR reads with MiXCR, giving one entry per CDR3 protein. Altogether about 620,000 distinct CDR3 sequences are present, 22% being singletons, with the ten largest covering 7.1%. Excluded were patients with other autoimmune diseases, uncontrolled infections, pregnancy or lactation. Physicians reached a diagnosis by relying on clinical symptoms, serum thyroxine, TRAb, thyroid ultrasound and orbital computed tomography. The CDR3 spans 15 residues. Trimming cost V 6 bases and J 2 bases; bases outside gene matches: 13. Germline V gives CDR1 DFQATT, CDR2 SNEGSKA (reference sequence).

The TCR comes from a woman younger than 35 with stable Graves' hyperthyroidism. Some clones in this sample may be carry-over from other donors' samples. This chain uses TRBV20-1 with TRBJ2-7, with 7 bases lining up with TRBD1. What was sequenced was peripheral blood. CDR3 residues: CSAQQLRDRAYEQYF. The DNA for the CDR3 is TGCAGTGCGCAACAACTCCGGGACAGAGCCTACGAGCAGTACTTC.